These 21 T cell receptor beta chains came from one sample sequenced in a study of T-cell memory formation after mild COVID-19. TCRdb ran MiXCR on the 5' RACE reads and lists one entry per CDR3 protein. The sample has fewer than 250,000 distinct CDR3 sequences; 27% are singletons. The sample comprised PBMCs or a T cell subset sorted from them (not recorded which). The receptors here all came from an adult woman who had mild COVID-19 (a few samples of this study predate the infection). Cell type and time point are not known.

This chain connects TRBV12-3 or TRBV12-4 to TRBJ2-7, with D perhaps TRBD2 (6 bases). This CDR3 is 16 amino acids long. The ends were cut back, 3 bases at V and 6 bases at J, with 21 bases in the middle. The CDR3 sequence: CASSFGVRAWGGEQYF. CDR3 nucleotide sequence: TGTGCCAGCAGTTTTGGTGTCCGGGCCTGGGGAGGCGAGCAGTACTTC.

V gene TRBV12-3 or TRBV12-4 combines with J gene TRBJ1-1, with D uncertain. V lost 10 bases and J lost 5, with 14 bases in between. This CDR3 has 12 residues. This CDR3 is CAIPLGETEAFF. CDR3 DNA: TGTGCCATCCCCCTTGGGGAAACTGAAGCTTTCTTT.

This chain uses TRBV6-1 with TRBJ1-2; D call uncertain. V lost 5 bases and J lost 0, with 1 base in between. The CDR3 has 11 amino acids. From germline, CDR1 is MNHNS and CDR2 SASEGT. CDR3 in DNA: TGTGCCAGCAGTACTAACTATGGCTACACCTTC. This translates into CASSTNYGYTF.

The V call is TRBV24-1, the J call TRBJ2-5; 10 bases map to TRBD2. V dropped 3 bases and J dropped 4; count of bases not matched to a gene: 4. CDR1 is KGHDR, CDR2 SFDVKD, per germline. The CDR3 spans 15 residues. CDR3 sequence: CATSDEAGGTETQYF. DNA of the CDR3: TGTGCCACCAGTGATGAAGCGGGAGGGACAGAGACCCAGTACTTC.

The J gene is TRBJ2-1, the V gene TRBV11-3, with TRBD1 matching 9 bases. V shed 5 bases, J shed 12 bases, and the junction held 5 bases outside the gene matches. The CDR3 is 12 residues long. CDR1 is SGHNT and CDR2 is YENEEA in the germline V gene. The CDR3 DNA follows: TGTGCCAGCAGCCATGACAGGGGGAGGCAGTTCTTC. Residues: CASSHDRGRQFF.

This clonotype turned up a few times. This chain links TRBV20-1 with TRBJ2-2; D might be TRBD2 (6 bases). Germline assignment: CDR1 DFQATT and CDR2 SNEGSKA (reference sequence). The germline V and J ends were trimmed by 2 bases and 0 bases, with 16 bases remaining between them. The CDR3 consists of 17 residues. CDR3 bases: TGCAGTGCTAGACTTCGGGACTGGGGGGCGAACACCGGGGAGCTGTTTTTT. Its translation is CSARLRDWGANTGELFF.

This clonotype turned up a few times. V and J are TRBV4-2 and TRBJ2-3; unclear D gene. The germline V gene encodes CDR1 LGHNA and CDR2 YNFKEQ. Trimming took 1 base from V and 6 from J, leaving 17 bases between them. The CDR3 loop spans 16 amino acids. The CDR3: CASSQVSALETDTQYF. The CDR3 nucleotides read TGTGCCAGCAGCCAAGTCTCGGCTCTAGAAACGGATACGCAGTATTTT.

The V gene is TRBV3-1, the J gene TRBJ2-7; D is ambiguous. CDR1 and CDR2 from the germline V gene are LGHDT and YNNKEL (reference sequence). The CDR3 runs 14 residues. The ends were cut back, 0 bases at V and 2 bases at J, with 8 bases in the middle. CDR3 in DNA: TGTGCCAGCAGCCAAGAAGCCAGTGCCTACGAGCAGTACTTC. Amino acids: CASSQEASAYEQYF.

This clonotype showed up just a few times. The chain links TRBV4-1 to TRBJ2-5, with no clear D. The germline V gene encodes CDR1 MGHRA and CDR2 YSYEKL. CDR3 length: 14 residues. The V end was cut by 1 base, the J end by 3 bases, with 9 bases between. The CDR3 region is CASSQVGTEETQYF. The CDR3 DNA follows: TGCGCCAGCAGCCAAGTCGGAACGGAAGAGACCCAGTACTTC.

This chain links TRBV30 with TRBJ1-6; D gene uncertain. Germline V gives CDR1 GTSNPN, CDR2 SVGIG (reference sequence). Trimming removed 3 bases from V and 0 bases from J, with 3 bases in between. This CDR3 spans 13 amino acids. The CDR3 here is CAWRTSYNSPLHF. The CDR3 DNA reads TGTGCCTGGAGGACCTCCTATAATTCACCCCTCCACTTT.

This clonotype was counted between two and nine times. The chain combines TRBV5-1 with TRBJ2-7, with D hard to call. Germline lookup yields CDR1 SGHRS and CDR2 YFSETQ. V lost 2 bases, J lost 2 bases, and 11 bases lay in between. The CDR3 has 14 residues. CDR3 DNA: TGCGCCAGCAGCTTTGCGGAACCGACCTACGAGCAGTACTTC. This translates into CASSFAEPTYEQYF.

This clonotype was seen a few times. The chain recombines TRBV15 with TRBJ2-1; D not certain. V lost 0 bases to trimming and J lost 10 bases, with 13 bases between them. This CDR3 is built from 14 residues. The germline V gene has CDR1 LNHNV and CDR2 YYDKDF (reference sequence). For the CDR3, the DNA is TGTGCCACCAGCAGAGATCTCCCCCTCGGAGAGCAGTTCTTC. The encoded protein is CATSRDLPLGEQFF.

The chain combines TRBV6-5 with TRBJ2-5; a weak D match, TRBD2 (5 bases). The CDR3 spans 14 residues. Deletions cut 4 bases from V and 1 base from J, with 10 bases between. Germline CDR1 MNHEY, CDR2 SVGAGI. In nucleotides, the CDR3 is TGTGCCAGCAGTTTAAACCGGGGCCAAGAGACCCAGTACTTC. Protein: CASSLNRGQETQYF.

The CDR3 here is CASRNGRDNEQFF. For the CDR3, the DNA is TGTGCCAGCAGAAACGGGAGAGACAATGAGCAGTTCTTC. The chain has TRBV11-3 and TRBJ2-1, with a tentative D call TRBD2 (6 bases). The V gene lost 6 bases and the J gene lost 5 bases, with 11 bases spanning the gap. Germline loops: CDR1 SGHNT, CDR2 YENEEA. There are 13 residues in the CDR3.

This clonotype showed up just a few times. The rearrangement uses TRBV5-1 and TRBJ2-7; 7 bases align to TRBD1. The germline V gene has CDR1 SGHRS and CDR2 YFSETQ. This CDR3 has 16 residues. Trimming removed 0 bases from V and 2 bases from J; junction bases left unmatched: 8. The CDR3 bases are TGCGCCAGCAGCTTGGTTGGGACAGCCGTCACCTACGAGCAGTACTTC. Translated: CASSLVGTAVTYEQYF.

This clonotype has more than one count but fewer than ten. This rearrangement joins TRBV12-3 or TRBV12-4 to TRBJ1-5, with D hard to call. The CDR3 has 13 residues. V was cut by 3 bases and J by 6 bases, with 9 bases left in between. The CDR3 here is CASSFRSSQPQHF. CDR3 DNA sequence: TGTGCCAGCAGTTTCCGCAGTAGTCAGCCCCAGCATTTT.

This sequence joins TRBV6-5 and TRBJ2-2; 9 positions match TRBD2. Germline V gene data show CDR1 as MNHEY and CDR2 as SVGAGI. CDR3 length: 17 residues. The ends lost 2 bases at V and 0 bases at J; junction bases unmatched: 4. The chain's CDR3 is CASSYGGLASNTGELFF. The CDR3 region has the DNA TGTGCCAGCAGTTACGGGGGACTAGCCTCGAACACCGGGGAGCTGTTTTTT.

V is TRBV19 and J is TRBJ1-2; tentative D call: TRBD1 (5 bases). Germline V gives CDR1 LNHDA, CDR2 SQIVND (reference sequence). There are 13 residues in the CDR3. Trimming removed 7 bases at V and 7 bases at J, with 16 bases between. CDR3 sequence: CASTGREEVGYTF. The CDR3, as DNA: TGTGCCAGTACGGGCAGGGAGGAGGTTGGCTACACCTTC.

The table lists this clonotype with a few counts. This chain connects TRBV12-3 or TRBV12-4 to TRBJ2-6; D gene unclear. The CDR3 runs to 13 residues. Trimming pared 5 bases from V and 4 bases from J, leaving 6 bases between. The CDR3 spells CASSDQGANVLTF. The DNA of the CDR3 is TGTGCCAGCAGTGACCAGGGGGCCAACGTCCTGACTTTC.

The chain employs TRBV12-5 and TRBJ2-5; D may be TRBD2 (6 bases). Trimming removed 0 bases at V and 5 bases at J, with 19 bases between. CDR3 length: 17 residues. The germline gives CDR1 LGHNT, CDR2 FRNRAP. CDR3: CASGLVLSLPGRETQYF. The CDR3 DNA follows: TGTGCTAGTGGTTTGGTCCTTTCCTTACCGGGGAGGGAGACCCAGTACTTC.

The CDR3 protein is CASSQVWGREGETQYF. As DNA, the CDR3 is TGTGCCAGCAGCCAGGTGTGGGGGAGGGAGGGAGAGACCCAGTACTTC. The V and J genes are TRBV7-2 and TRBJ2-5; 7 bases line up with TRBD2. The CDR3 spans 16 residues. With V trimmed by 5 bases and J by 4 bases, 13 bases remained unmatched. CDR1 is SGHTA and CDR2 is FQGNSA in the germline V gene.